This T cell receptor beta chain emerged from a study of yellow fever vaccine responses in identical twins. Study observations and caveats: Twins' T cell vaccine responses reportedly looked partly convergent, partly personalized.

Regarding this clonotype: Antigen unknown.

V shed 8 bases and J 0 bases; nucleotides not matched to a gene: 9. CDR1 KGHSH and CDR2 LQKENI come from the germline V gene. The CDR3 has 16 residues. TCRdb independently ran MiXCR on the RT-PCR reads; one entry per CDR3 protein. The data show under 30,000 distinct CDR3 sequences, around four fifths seen once. The J gene is TRBJ1-1, the V gene TRBV18, with 10 bases identical to TRBD1. Source: T cells from blood (PBMCs), unsorted or a sorted subset (not recorded which), taken before or after yellow fever vaccination (not recorded which). The clonotype originates from a woman between 18 and 29 years old who received the yellow fever vaccine. Here the CDR3 reads CASPDRGQRLNTEAFF. The CDR3 nucleotides read TGTGCCAGCCCCGACAGGGGGCAAAGGTTGAACACTGAAGCTTTCTTT.